This TCR beta chain was sequenced for a study of identical twins' blood T cells. Trimming cost V 3 bases and J 4 bases, with 12 bases left between them. CDR1 KGHSH and CDR2 LQKENI come from the germline V gene. CDR3 length equals 14 residues. TCRdb re-called the 5' RACE reads with MiXCR, one entry per CDR3 protein. The sample includes 350,000 to 400,000 distinct CDR3 sequences, over 25% of them seen just once. Three pairs of healthy female monozygous twins were the donors. Reared together, all three twin pairs probably met the same infectious agents and vaccines. The chain combines TRBV18 with TRBJ1-2; perhaps TRBD1 as D (5 bases). This TCR was sampled from a woman between 18 and 49 years old in good health. Material: PBMCs. The CDR3 reads CASSPASGGYGYTF. The CDR3, as DNA: TGTGCCAGCTCACCTGCCTCCGGGGGCTATGGCTACACCTTC.